This TCR beta chain was found in a study of beta chain features in type 1 diabetes (dated by TCRdb to 2016 to 2019). Turning to the overall study: Mean age, gender distribution, total cell number and subset yield did not differ between patients and healthy donors. Across all samples, 107,917,701 sorted cells were examined, and cell number per subset correlated strongly with RNA yield. In the study, recently diagnosed type 1 diabetes patients and matched healthy donors were compared on the TCRB repertoires of their sorted circulating CD4+ T cell subsets. Naive and central memory subsets were obtained from all 30 or so donors, but regulatory and stem cell-like memory subsets were isolated from only 8 patients and about eight healthy donors.

Broader findings and caveats from the paper: Because the HLA sub-analyses included only small numbers of individuals, any influence of HLA type on TCRB rearrangement was left unresolved. Because cDNA was sequenced instead of genomic DNA, activated cells with high expression could be over-represented, although the groups did not differ in activation or CD3 levels. Patients with type 1 diabetes made fewer insertions and deleted more nucleotides at VDJ recombination sites, implying thymic rearrangement abnormalities. Naive, central memory and regulatory TCRB repertoires appeared to be more alike among patients than among healthy donors. A moderate but significant shortening of TCRB CDR3 length was observed in type 1 diabetes patients in all four CD4+ subsets. Shorter templates might be favored by PCR, yet because patient and control samples were amplified and corrected together, any such skew would affect both groups equally.

The cysteine opens and the phenylalanine closes a CDR3 of 13 amino acids. This entry keeps only the CDR3 DNA: 39 bases, framed from base 1. Deletion took 2 bases off V and 0 bases off J, with a span of 5 bases between the germline ends. CDR1 SGDLS and CDR2 YYNGEE were looked up in the germline V gene. This clone has only a few counts. Its binding antigen is unknown. Per-base qualities were not stored, and no clone one base away is much larger. The same CDR3 can be traced to other DNA sequences in this sample. Each donor gave one peripheral blood draw, approximately 120 mL on average, collected into heparinised tubes. Using a panel that included CD45RO, CCR7, CD25, CD127, CD95 and CD27, naive, central memory, regulatory and stem cell-like memory CD4+ T cells were sorted on a BD FACSAria II. All sorted populations exceeded 95% purity. PBMCs were separated immediately by Lymphoprep density gradient centrifugation and were stained directly, without being cultured. To minimize batch effects, samples were stained and sorted in pairs, one healthy donor with one patient per experiment.

The entire amount of isolated RNA was reverse transcribed using the High Capacity cDNA Reverse Transcription Kit, so the sequenced TCRB transcripts were expressed ones. Naive, central memory and regulatory T cell samples underwent deep immunoSEQ sequencing, averaging around 3.9 million total reads per sample. Sorted cells were lysed in RLT buffer, and RNA was extracted using DNase-treated RNeasy Micro or Mini kits according to cell number. To prevent cross-contamination, each cell subset was processed individually, whereas patient and healthy donor samples were processed jointly. Using the immunoSEQ multiplex PCR, TCRB sequences were amplified from cDNA into 87-bp fragments spanning the CDR3 region. Sequencing of the amplicons was done on the Illumina HiSeq platform. On the authors' methods: PCR bias was corrected computationally using synthetic template baselines, and reads within Hamming distance 2 were collapsed, with unmergeable singletons discarded. Reads were aligned to IMGT to assign V, D and J genes, CDR3 length, and insertions or deletions at six rearrangement sites. Within each subset, clonotype counts were normalized to the number of sorted cells before true diversity and Gini coefficients were calculated with the tcR R package. The overlap coefficient, calculated on TCRB nucleotide sequences, was used to quantify repertoire sharing. Out-of-frame TCRB sequences from naive cells were analyzed as a proxy for the pre-selection repertoire. The table was pulled from immuneACCESS by TCRdb, which kept in-frame rearrangements only. Such tables lose some clones; where checked, under half of the loss comes from unresolved V genes, and the rest has no known cause. That table supplies the V and J calls and clone size; D and trimming were determined from the DNA. This sample comprises 450,000 to 550,000 clones, approximately 30% of them detected only once. The ten largest account for 0.05% to 0.065% of the sample.

Rearrangement joined TRBV9 to TRBJ1-1; the D gene remains uncertain. Input material: naive CD4+ T cells from blood. What this sample's cell subset or site label stands for: true naive CD4+ T cells. The sequence was collected from a man aged 18-30 years in good health. The sequence in DNA is TGTGCCAGCAGCGTCGACCTGAACACTGAAGCTTTCTTT. This codes for CASSVDLNTEAFF.